A few counts support the clone carrying this T cell receptor (beta chain). Its target is not known. This entry is derived from a study of T cells after yellow fever vaccination. TCRdb passed the 5' RACE reads through MiXCR, listing each CDR3 protein once. The sample has 300,000 to 400,000 distinct CDR3 sequences, 3% to 4.5% seen once; the top ten hold less than 25%. This CDR3 has 15 amino acids. V lost 4 bases, J lost 7 bases, and 9 bases stayed unmatched. Looked up from germline, CDR1 is SGHRS and CDR2 is YFSETQ. Study results and limitations: It was a small share of clonotypes that appeared in both CD4 and CD8 compartments.

The input for sequencing was PBMCs, taken 5 days after the yellow fever booster vaccination. This sequence was found in a man aged 18 to 29 who received the YFV17D yellow fever vaccine. The V gene is TRBV5-1, the J gene TRBJ1-2, with 11 positions matching TRBD1. The CDR3 sequence is CASSRPDRGLGGYTF. CDR3 in DNA: TGCGCCAGCAGCCGACCGGACAGGGGGCTGGGTGGCTACACCTTC.